The 26 T cell receptor beta chains below come from one sample, sequenced in a study of blood T cell repertoires in COVID-19. Assay: immunoSEQ multiplex PCR; the TCRdb copy retains only in-frame clones and omits some. Seen here are 300,000 to 450,000 clones, 70% to 90% observed once, and the top ten hold about 1.9%. Input material: PBMCs or T cells enriched from blood (not recorded which). All receptors derive from a man aged 35-49 years in a cohort exposed to, infected with or recovered from COVID-19 (not recorded which).

The V call is TRBV6-5, the J call TRBJ2-6; tentative D call: TRBD1 (5 bases). Germline V CDR1 and CDR2: MNHEY, SVGAGI. V was shortened by 8 bases and J by 1 base, with 12 bases between the two germline ends. The CDR3 has 15 residues. CDR3 in amino acids: CASQGLSSGANVLTF. As DNA, the CDR3 is TGTGCCAGCCAGGGCCTAAGTTCTGGGGCCAACGTCCTGACTTTC.

The chain joins TRBV15 to TRBJ1-4, with D unclear. This CDR3 has 15 residues. CDR1 is LNHNV, CDR2 YYDKDF, per germline (reference sequence). Trimming took 1 base from V and 4 from J, leaving 10 bases between them. CDR3 DNA: TGTGCCACCAGCAGAGGTGGGCCTGGTAATGAAAAACTGTTTTTT. The encoded protein is CATSRGGPGNEKLFF.

V is TRBV27 and J is TRBJ2-7, with D perhaps TRBD2 (6 bases). The CDR3 is 11 residues long. V was shortened by 5 bases and J by 6 bases, with 8 bases between the two germline ends. Germline V gene data show CDR1 as MNHEY and CDR2 as SMNVEV (reference sequence). CDR3 residues: CASSGGVEQYF. The CDR3 coding sequence is TGTGCCAGCAGTGGCGGGGTCGAGCAGTACTTC.

This clone has only one observation. The V call is TRBV28, the J call TRBJ1-3; TRBD1 is a possible D gene (5 bases). The V gene lost 2 bases and the J gene lost 3 bases, with 17 bases spanning the gap. CDR1 MDHEN and CDR2 SYDVKM come from the germline V gene. This CDR3 spans 17 amino acids. Written as DNA, the CDR3 is TGTGCCAGCAGTTTAACGTTGGGGGGGAGTAGTGGAAACACCATATATTTT. Residues: CASSLTLGGSSGNTIYF.

This chain uses TRBV5-5 with TRBJ2-3; tentative D call: TRBD2 (6 bases). Germline CDR1 and CDR2: SGHKS and YYEKEE (reference sequence). V was trimmed by 4 bases and J by 0 bases, leaving 12 bases between them. The length of the CDR3 is 15 residues. The CDR3 coding sequence is TGTGCCAGCAGCCCCGGGGGTACTAGCACAGATACGCAGTATTTT. The encoded protein is CASSPGGTSTDTQYF.

This chain links TRBV6-2 or TRBV6-3 with TRBJ1-5; possible D gene TRBD1, 6 bases. CDR3 length equals 16 residues. Between the trimmed V and J ends, which lost 2 bases and 3 bases, there was a span of 14 bases. Germline-derived CDR1 and CDR2 are MNHEY and SVGEGT. The CDR3 spells CASSYAGTWDNQPQHF. The CDR3 DNA reads TGTGCCAGCAGTTACGCCGGGACATGGGACAATCAGCCCCAGCATTTT.

V and J are TRBV7-2 and TRBJ1-2, with a tentative D call TRBD1 (6 bases). V was clipped by 7 bases and J by 4 bases, with 16 bases between them. Germline V gene sequence: CDR1 SGHTA, CDR2 FQGNSA. The CDR3 runs 14 residues. Here the CDR3 reads CASTQGGAGYGYTF. The DNA for the CDR3 is TGTGCCAGCACCCAAGGGGGTGCAGGCTATGGCTACACCTTC.

The chain carries TRBV27 and TRBJ2-1, with D possibly TRBD1 on 5 matching bases. The V and J ends lost 6 bases and 6 bases respectively, with 12 bases between them. From germline, CDR1 is MNHEY and CDR2 SMNVEV (reference sequence). CDR3 size: 13 residues. This CDR3 reads CASRQDQGNEQFF. In DNA form, the CDR3 reads TGTGCCAGCAGGCAAGACCAGGGCAATGAGCAGTTCTTC.

The V call is TRBV15, the J call TRBJ2-7; 7 bases fit TRBD2. The J segment lost 3 bases and the V segment lost 6 bases, leaving 11 bases of the junction unmatched. The V gene's germline CDR1 is LNHNV and CDR2 YYDKDF (reference sequence). The CDR3 loop spans 15 amino acids. In DNA, the CDR3 is TGTGCCACCAGAGAAACCGGGACTAAAGGCTACGAGCAGTACTTC. Its protein is CATRETGTKGYEQYF.

The chain has TRBV5-1 and TRBJ2-1; 8 bases agree with TRBD2. V shed 4 bases and J 7 bases; nucleotides not matched to a gene: 4. The CDR3 extends over 13 amino acids. Germline V gene data show CDR1 as SGHRS and CDR2 as YFSETQ. The chain's CDR3 is CASSREGPNEQFF. The CDR3 DNA follows: TGCGCCAGCAGCCGGGAGGGTCCTAATGAGCAGTTCTTC.

This chain links TRBV30 with TRBJ2-1, with D possibly TRBD2 on 5 matching bases. Trimming pared 0 bases from V and 9 bases from J, leaving 9 bases between. Germline V lookup: CDR1 GTSNPN, CDR2 SVGIG (reference sequence). The CDR3 is 12 residues long. DNA of the CDR3: TGTGCCTGGAGTGTTTTAAGCGGTGAGCAGTTCTTC. Amino acid sequence: CAWSVLSGEQFF.

CDR3 bases: TGTGCCAGCTCACCGTTACAGGGAGGGGATGAAAAACTGTTTTTT. This sequence encodes CASSPLQGGDEKLFF. The V and J genes are TRBV18 and TRBJ1-4, with D possibly being TRBD1 (6 bases). This CDR3 has 15 residues. From germline, CDR1 is KGHSH and CDR2 LQKENI. V was pared by 3 bases and J by 6 bases, with 14 bases between.

The rearrangement uses TRBV12-5 and TRBJ2-1, with 11 bases fitting TRBD2. Germline V lookup: CDR1 LGHNT, CDR2 FRNRAP. This CDR3 has 18 amino acids. The ends lost 2 bases at V and 1 base at J; junction bases unmatched: 7. CDR3 bases: TGTGCTAGTGGTTTGCGGTTAGCGGGAGGGCCGTCCTACAATGAGCAGTTCTTC. It is translated as CASGLRLAGGPSYNEQFF. The variable domain in full, with the rest retrieved from reference TRBV12-5 and TRBJ2-1, is DARVTQTPRHKVTEMGQEVTMRCQPILGHNTVFWYRQTMMQGLELLAYFRNRAPLDDSGMPKDRFSAEMPDATLATLKIQPSEPRDSAVYFCASGLRLAGGPSYNEQFFGPGTRLTVL.

This clone was seen only once. The chain links TRBV7-9 to TRBJ2-7, with 7 bases lining up with TRBD2. The CDR3 contains 14 residues. Germline V gives CDR1 SEHNR, CDR2 FQNEAQ (reference sequence). Unmatched junction bases numbered 15, after V lost 5 bases and J lost 11 bases. The DNA for the CDR3 is TGTGCCAGCAGCACCTCGCCGGGAGGTTCAGAGGAGTACTTC. Translated: CASSTSPGGSEEYF.

The chain is built from TRBV6-5 and TRBJ2-7; 12 nucleotides match TRBD2. In germline, CDR1 is MNHEY, CDR2 SVGAGI. The CDR3 extends over 14 amino acids. The J segment lost 6 bases and the V segment lost 7 bases, leaving 7 bases of the junction unmatched. The CDR3 reads CASIRTSGTGEQYF. The CDR3 DNA follows: TGTGCCAGCATCCGGACTAGCGGGACCGGCGAGCAGTACTTC.

This clone appeared once. This chain uses TRBV28 with TRBJ2-7, with D maybe TRBD1 (6 bases). Germline V gene sequence: CDR1 MDHEN, CDR2 SYDVKM. V was shortened by 8 bases and J by 2 bases, with 16 bases between the two germline ends. This CDR3 contains 14 residues. Here the CDR3 DNA reads TGTGCCAGCCGAAACAGGGATTGGGCCTACGAGCAGTACTTC. Protein product: CASRNRDWAYEQYF.

The V gene is TRBV5-1, the J gene TRBJ1-4; D uncertain. Trimming removed 5 bases at V and 11 bases at J, with 16 bases between. This CDR3 has 13 residues. Germline V gene lookup returns CDR1 SGHRS and CDR2 YFSETQ. CDR3 sequence (DNA): TGCGCCAGCAGAGAAGGGTCGCGAGGGAAACTGTTTTTT. This gives the protein CASREGSRGKLFF.

This CDR3 reads CASSEQGSLLNNEQFF. Written as DNA, the CDR3 is TGTGCCAGCAGTGAACAGGGATCCCTCCTAAACAATGAGCAGTTCTTC. The chain combines TRBV2 with TRBJ2-1, with D perhaps TRBD1 (5 bases). The CDR3 consists of 16 residues. Trimming took 2 bases from V and 5 from J, leaving 16 bases between them. The germline gives CDR1 SNHLY, CDR2 FYNNEI.

V usage is TRBV18 and J usage is TRBJ2-6, with 9 bases that match TRBD1. From germline, CDR1 is KGHSH and CDR2 LQKENI. The ends lost 4 bases at V and 1 base at J; junction bases unmatched: 17. The CDR3 loop spans 21 amino acids. This chain's CDR3 is CASSHTFNPGDRDSGANVLTF. CDR3 in DNA: TGTGCCAGCTCACACACCTTTAACCCCGGGGACAGGGATTCTGGGGCCAACGTCCTGACTTTC.

The V call is TRBV5-1, the J call TRBJ2-5; D possibly corresponds to TRBD2 (6 bases). This CDR3 contains 14 residues. Germline assignment: CDR1 SGHRS and CDR2 YFSETQ. Trimming stripped 3 bases from V and 3 bases from J, with 12 bases between. The CDR3: CASSYGGGEETQYF. In DNA, the CDR3 is TGCGCCAGCAGCTACGGTGGCGGGGAAGAGACCCAGTACTTC.

The chain is built from TRBV3-1 (or the pseudogene TRBV3-2) and TRBJ1-2; D may be TRBD1 (5 bases). This CDR3 has 15 residues. In germline, CDR1 is LGHDT, CDR2 YNNKEL (reference sequence). Deletions cut 5 bases from V and 2 bases from J, with 15 bases between. CDR3 in amino acids: CASSSPTGGNYGYTF. CDR3 coding DNA: TGTGCCAGCAGCTCGCCGACGGGGGGAAACTATGGCTACACCTTC.

The rearrangement joins TRBV28 to TRBJ2-1, with unresolved D. There are 12 residues in the CDR3. Per germline, CDR1 MDHEN and CDR2 SYDVKM. V was pared by 11 bases and J by 2 bases, with 10 bases between. The CDR3 DNA is TGTGCCTCAACCTCGGCCTACAATGAGCAGTTCTTC. Translated, it gives CASTSAYNEQFF.

This rearrangement joins TRBV7-9 to TRBJ2-1, with 8 bases aligning to TRBD2. CDR1 and CDR2 (germline): SEHNR, FQNEAQ (reference sequence). The CDR3 runs to 16 residues. V shed 2 bases and J 6 bases; nucleotides not matched to a gene: 9. CDR3 coding DNA: TGTGCCAGCAGCTTATTGGGGGTAGCGGGAACCAATGAGCAGTTCTTC. This sequence encodes CASSLLGVAGTNEQFF.

The V call is TRBV7-2, the J call TRBJ1-6; tentative D call: TRBD1 (5 bases). V was clipped by 3 bases and J by 5 bases, with 14 bases between them. The CDR3 runs 16 residues. In germline, CDR1 is SGHTA, CDR2 FQGNSA. The chain's CDR3 is CASSFLVADNNSPLHF. The CDR3, as DNA: TGTGCCAGCAGCTTTCTGGTGGCGGACAATAATTCACCCCTCCACTTT.

The V call is TRBV3-1 (or the pseudogene TRBV3-2), the J call TRBJ1-6, with 7 bases matching TRBD1. V shed 3 bases, J shed 4 bases, and the junction held 6 bases outside the gene matches. This CDR3 is built from 16 residues. The V gene's germline CDR1 is LGHDT and CDR2 YNNKEL (reference sequence). The DNA of the CDR3 is TGTGCCAGCAGCCAGGGCAGGGGGGTTTATAATTCACCCCTCCACTTT. Translating gives CASSQGRGVYNSPLHF.

This rearrangement joins TRBV4-1 to TRBJ1-3; no definite D call. V gave up 0 bases and J gave up 0 bases, with 9 bases separating them. The CDR3 spans 16 residues. In germline, CDR1 is MGHRA, CDR2 YSYEKL. The CDR3 loop reads CASSQDPASSGNTIYF. In DNA, the CDR3 is TGCGCCAGCAGCCAAGATCCAGCGAGCTCTGGAAACACCATATATTTT.